This entry lists 26 T cell receptor beta chains sequenced from one sample in a study of blood T cell repertoires in COVID-19 (TCRdb year 2020). Library preparation was by the immunoSEQ multiplex PCR assay. TCRdb provides this immuneACCESS table in a form limited to in-frame rearrangements. Some clones are lacking; in checked studies, under half of them reflect an unresolved V gene, and why the rest are absent is not known. This sample has fewer than 500,000 clones in its table, and 88% of those were observed once. The ten largest clones take up around 0.95% of the sample. Sample: PBMCs or T cells enriched from blood (not recorded which). These receptors were obtained from a woman aged 30 to 39 with acute COVID-19.

The chain recombines TRBV12-3 or TRBV12-4 with TRBJ1-2; D remains ambiguous. This CDR3 region has 12 residues. Trimming shortened V by 5 bases and J by 2 bases, and 6 bases separated the two germline ends. The CDR3 nucleotides read TGTGCCAGCAGTAACTGGAACTATGGCTACACCTTC. It translates to CASSNWNYGYTF.

Worth noting for this clone: The same CDR3 also results from other DNA sequences found in this sample. The J gene is TRBJ2-2, the V gene TRBV18, with 9 nucleotides matching TRBD2. CDR1 is KGHSH, CDR2 LQKENI, per germline. Trimming at V came to 3 bases and at J to 2 bases, leaving 1 base not matched to a gene. The CDR3 consists of 15 residues. The CDR3 nucleotides read TGTGCCAGCTCACCTCTAGCGGGAAACACCGGGGAGCTGTTTTTT. Amino acid sequence: CASSPLAGNTGELFF.

This clone was picked up one time. V usage is TRBV7-9 and J usage is TRBJ1-4; D not resolved. Per germline, CDR1 SEHNR and CDR2 FQNEAQ (reference sequence). Trimming pared 10 bases from V and 7 bases from J, leaving 16 bases between. The CDR3 is made up of 13 amino acids. DNA for the CDR3: TGTGCCACCAAGGGAGGGTTCGGTGAAAAACTGTTTTTT. It encodes CATKGGFGEKLFF. Full variable domain (remainder filled in from reference TRBV7-9 and TRBJ1-4): DTGVSQNPRHKITKRGQNVTFRCDPISEHNRLYWYRQTLGQGPEFLTYFQNEAQLEKSRLLSDRFSAERPKGSFSTLEIQRTEQGDSAMYLCATKGGFGEKLFFGSGTQLSVL.

The V gene is TRBV18, the J gene TRBJ1-1, with no clear D. Germline lookup yields CDR1 KGHSH and CDR2 LQKENI. The CDR3 covers 14 residues. V lost 6 bases, J lost 4 bases, and 15 bases lay in between. The CDR3 is CASSPGRQSTEAFF. Here the CDR3 DNA reads TGTGCCAGCTCGCCCGGGAGACAAAGCACTGAAGCTTTCTTT.

The rearrangement uses TRBV27 and TRBJ2-7; D perhaps matches TRBD2 (6 bases). This CDR3 has 14 residues. Germline V gene data show CDR1 as MNHEY and CDR2 as SMNVEV (reference sequence). The V and J ends lost 6 bases and 2 bases respectively, with 14 bases between them. CDR3 amino acids: CASSPFGGAYEQYF. The CDR3 region has the DNA TGTGCCAGCAGCCCTTTTGGAGGGGCCTACGAGCAGTACTTC.

The sample holds one count of this clone. The CDR3 loop is CASTRGRTSGGPWGYNEQFF. The CDR3 DNA is TGTGCCAGTACCCGAGGTCGGACTAGCGGGGGGCCTTGGGGCTACAATGAGCAGTTCTTC. This chain connects TRBV19 to TRBJ2-1; 14 bases are a match to TRBD2. The CDR3 spans 20 residues. Germline CDR1 is LNHDA and CDR2 is SQIVND (reference sequence). V was clipped by 7 bases and J by 3 bases; unmatched bases: 17.

This clone was recorded once. The chain combines TRBV9 with TRBJ2-1, with TRBD2 matching 9 bases. V lost 0 bases, J lost 7 bases, and 5 bases stayed unmatched. The CDR3 length is 15 residues. Germline loops: CDR1 SGDLS, CDR2 YYNGEE. CDR3 amino acids: CASSVVRGGLNEQFF. The DNA for the CDR3 is TGTGCCAGCAGCGTAGTGCGGGGGGGGCTTAATGAGCAGTTCTTC. Full variable domain (remainder filled in from reference TRBV9 and TRBJ2-1): DSGVTQTPKHLITATGQRVTLRCSPRSGDLSVYWYQQSLDQGLQFLIQYYNGEERAKGNILERFSAQQFPDLHSELNLSSLELGDSALYFCASSVVRGGLNEQFFGPGTRLTVL.

The V call is TRBV9, the J call TRBJ2-2; 7 positions match TRBD1. V lost 4 bases and J lost 1; bases outside the gene matches: 10. CDR1 and CDR2 from the germline V gene are SGDLS and YYNGEE. This CDR3 has 17 residues. CDR3 in amino acids: CASSIDRAMGNTGELFF. The CDR3 region has the DNA TGTGCCAGCAGCATCGACAGGGCCATGGGGAACACCGGGGAGCTGTTTTTT.

This clone has just a few counts. The chain employs TRBV18 and TRBJ2-1; 10 bases match TRBD2. The CDR3 consists of 18 residues. The junction had 10 bases not matched to a gene; V was cut back by 5 bases and J by 0 bases. Germline loops: CDR1 KGHSH, CDR2 LQKENI. CDR3 sequence (DNA): TGTGCCAGCTCATCTAGGACTAGCGGATCAAGCTCCTACAATGAGCAGTTCTTC. Its translation is CASSSRTSGSSSYNEQFF.

The rearrangement links TRBV9 to TRBJ2-1; weak D call: TRBD2 (6 bases). From germline, CDR1 is SGDLS and CDR2 YYNGEE. The CDR3 runs 16 residues. The ends were cut back, 0 bases at V and 6 bases at J, with 16 bases in the middle. CDR3: CASSVAAGLGRNEQFF. The CDR3 DNA reads TGTGCCAGCAGCGTAGCAGCGGGCCTGGGGCGCAATGAGCAGTTCTTC.

The V and J genes are TRBV18 and TRBJ2-2; 7 bases match TRBD1. V lost 3 bases, J lost 10 bases, and 5 bases stayed unmatched. Germline CDR1 KGHSH, CDR2 LQKENI. CDR3 length: 13 amino acids. CDR3 region: CASSPWDSKELFF. CDR3 DNA: TGTGCCAGCTCACCGTGGGACAGCAAGGAGCTGTTTTTT.

This sequence joins TRBV7-3 and TRBJ2-6; 8 nucleotides line up with TRBD2. Trimming took 1 base from V and 4 from J; bases not matched to a gene: 15. This CDR3 region has 20 residues. The germline V gene encodes CDR1 SGHTA and CDR2 FQGTGA. In nucleotides, the CDR3 is TGTGCCAGCAGCTTAAGCTCCCGGGGGGGCTCCCTCGGGGGGGCCAACGTCCTGACTTTC. It yields the protein CASSLSSRGGSLGGANVLTF.

J is TRBJ1-6 and V is TRBV19, with D uncertain. Trimming pared 2 bases from V and 6 bases from J, leaving 8 bases between. Germline CDR1 LNHDA, CDR2 SQIVND (reference sequence). There are 14 residues in the CDR3. Here the CDR3 reads CASSILGINSPLHF. The CDR3 DNA is TGTGCCAGTAGTATATTGGGCATTAATTCACCCCTCCACTTT.

The rearrangement joins TRBV1 to TRBJ1-4; no DNA check was done on the table's D call, TRBD1. TRBV1 is an annotated pseudogene. The CDR3 spans 14 residues. The CDR3: CTSSQDKGCEKLFF. The CDR3 DNA reads as TGCACCAGCAGCCAAGATAAGGGGTGCGAAAAACTGTTTTTT.

The sample holds a few counts of this clone. CDR3 loop: CASSFASGGAPYEQYF. The CDR3 nucleotides read TGTGCCAGCAGCTTCGCTAGCGGGGGGGCCCCCTACGAGCAGTACTTC. The chain combines TRBV7-2 with TRBJ2-7; 12 bases match TRBD2. Trimming at V came to 3 bases and at J to 2 bases, leaving 5 bases not matched to a gene. CDR1 is SGHTA, CDR2 FQGNSA, per germline. There are 16 residues in the CDR3.

J is TRBJ1-1 and V is TRBV6-5; possibly TRBD1 for D (5 bases). With 10 bases removed from V and 4 bases from J, the gap between germline ends came to 13 bases. This CDR3 is 12 amino acids long. Germline-derived CDR1 and CDR2 are MNHEY and SVGAGI. The CDR3 sequence is CATQLGATEAFF. The CDR3 DNA reads as TGTGCCACCCAGCTAGGGGCCACTGAAGCTTTCTTT.

This clone showed up just once. This chain connects TRBV6-1 to TRBJ1-3; a possible D gene is TRBD1 (6 bases). The germline gives CDR1 MNHNS, CDR2 SASEGT. The CDR3 spans 13 residues. Trimming removed 3 bases at V and 7 bases at J, with 10 bases between. CDR3 region: CASSESQGNTIYF. As DNA, the CDR3 is TGTGCCAGCAGTGAGTCCCAGGGGAACACCATATATTTT.

This chain joins TRBV7-2 and TRBJ1-2; D gene uncertain. The germline gives CDR1 SGHTA, CDR2 FQGNSA. The germline V and J ends were trimmed by 5 bases and 4 bases, with 17 bases remaining between them. The CDR3 consists of 15 residues. CDR3 nucleotides: TGTGCCAGCAGCCCTGTTGCAGGCGGGAGCTATGGCTACACCTTC. It specifies CASSPVAGGSYGYTF.

This chain links TRBV19 with TRBJ1-1, with TRBD1 matching over 8 bases. CDR1 is LNHDA and CDR2 is SQIVND in the germline V gene (reference sequence). J was trimmed by 4 bases and V by 4 bases; bases with no gene match: 8. This CDR3 region has 15 residues. The CDR3 bases are TGTGCCAGTAGTAAATACAGGGGGTCGGGCACTGAAGCTTTCTTT. Amino acids: CASSKYRGSGTEAFF.

The V gene is TRBV10-2, the J gene TRBJ1-1; TRBD1 agrees at 7 bases. This CDR3 is built from 14 residues. CDR1 is WSHSY, CDR2 SAAADI, per germline. The ends lost 2 bases at V and 3 bases at J; junction bases unmatched: 3. CDR3 sequence: CASSERGRDTEAFF. The CDR3 DNA follows: TGCGCCAGCAGTGAGAGGGGGCGCGACACTGAAGCTTTCTTT.

The rearrangement links TRBV4-1 to TRBJ1-2; D remains ambiguous. Trimming took 3 bases from V and 1 from J, leaving 15 bases between them. The CDR3 sequence is 16 residues long. The germline CDR1 and CDR2 sequences are MGHRA and YSYEKL. The CDR3 bases are TGCGCCAGCAGCCAGCAGAATCCAGGCTTTAACTATGGCTACACCTTC. It translates to CASSQQNPGFNYGYTF.

This chain joins TRBV7-9 and TRBJ2-1, with 8 bases fitting TRBD2. Per germline, CDR1 SEHNR and CDR2 FQNEAQ (reference sequence). J lost 9 bases, V lost 3 bases, and 4 bases had no gene match. The CDR3 is 13 residues long. The CDR3 region is CASSLTSVTEQFF. CDR3 in DNA: TGTGCCAGCAGCTTGACTAGCGTTACTGAGCAGTTCTTC.

The rearrangement uses TRBV6-4 and TRBJ2-2; tentatively, D is TRBD1 (6 bases). V was pared by 6 bases and J by 6 bases, with 26 bases between. The CDR3 is made up of 18 amino acids. Germline V lookup: CDR1 MRHNA, CDR2 SNTAGT. CDR3: CASRRTASALLRPGELFF. The CDR3 nucleotides read TGTGCCAGCAGAAGGACAGCTTCCGCCCTCCTCAGGCCCGGGGAGCTGTTTTTT.

The chain joins TRBV5-4 to TRBJ1-3, with unresolved D. V lost 3 bases and J lost 4, with 8 bases in between. Germline loops: CDR1 SGHNT, CDR2 YYREEE (reference sequence). The CDR3 length is 13 residues. The CDR3 protein is CASSWFGGNTIYF. The CDR3 region has the DNA TGTGCCAGCAGCTGGTTCGGGGGAAACACCATATATTTT.

The V and J genes are TRBV7-2 and TRBJ2-1; D gene unclear. The length of the CDR3 is 11 residues. Trimming took off 3 bases at V and 9 bases at J, with 6 bases between the two ends. Germline V lookup: CDR1 SGHTA, CDR2 FQGNSA. The CDR3 reads CASSFNSEQFF. The CDR3 DNA reads as TGTGCCAGCAGCTTTAACTCTGAGCAGTTCTTC.

The genes are TRBV19 and TRBJ1-1; 10 nucleotides align to TRBD1. This CDR3 spans 12 amino acids. CDR1 and CDR2 from the germline V gene are LNHDA and SQIVND (reference sequence). V trimming: 9 bases; J trimming: 7 bases; junction bases outside the gene matches: 5. The CDR3 region has the DNA TGTGCCAGCAGACAGGGGGCTCTTGAAGCTTTCTTT. Encoded protein: CASRQGALEAFF.